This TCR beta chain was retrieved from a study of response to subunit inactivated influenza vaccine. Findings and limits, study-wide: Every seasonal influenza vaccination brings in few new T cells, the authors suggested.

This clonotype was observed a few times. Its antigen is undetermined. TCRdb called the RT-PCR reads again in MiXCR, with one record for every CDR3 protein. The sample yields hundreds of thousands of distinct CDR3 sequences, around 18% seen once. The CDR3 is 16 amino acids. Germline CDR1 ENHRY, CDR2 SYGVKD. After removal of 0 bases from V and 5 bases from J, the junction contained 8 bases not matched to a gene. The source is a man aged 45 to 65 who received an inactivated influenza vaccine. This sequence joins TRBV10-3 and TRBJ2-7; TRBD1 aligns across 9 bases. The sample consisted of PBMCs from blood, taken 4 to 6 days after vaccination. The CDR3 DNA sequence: TGTGCCATCAGTGAGTCGTCTCTACAGGGGGCTAACGAGCAGTACTTC. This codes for CAISESSLQGANEQYF.